The rows below give T cell receptor beta chains drawn from one sample of a study of CD8+ T cells in alopecia areata. Assay used: immunoSEQ multiplex PCR; TCRdb lists only in-frame clones, some missing. Seen here are more than 95,000 clones, roughly two thirds observed once, and the top ten hold about 3%. Specimen: CD4+ T cells sorted from blood. These receptors came from a human donor in good health. The CDR3 runs from the conserved cysteine through the conserved F or W. A D gene is named only where the DNA matches it firmly. Expanded clones are given a class, and other clones once, few, many or no size at all.

NA,NA,TRBV14,TRBJ2-5,CASLVLPAEYQETQYF,TGTGCCAGCCTGGTACTTCCAGCCGAGTACCAAGAGACCCAGTACTTC
NA,NA,TRBV30,TRBJ1-2,CAWGFGPYGYTF,TGTGCCTGGGGCTTTGGGCCCTATGGCTACACCTTC
NA,NA,TRBV5-1,TRBJ2-1,CASSLDTIYNEQFF,TGCGCCAGCAGCTTGGACACGATATACAATGAGCAGTTCTTC
TRBD1,NA,TRBV6-5,TRBJ2-5,CASSYPSQGVETQYF,TGTGCCAGCAGTTACCCGAGCCAGGGGGTGGAGACCCAGTACTTC
TRBD1,NA,TRBV5-1,TRBJ1-4,CASSPLTGPNEKLFF,TGCGCCAGCAGCCCCTTGACAGGGCCAAATGAAAAACTGTTTTTT
NA,NA,TRBV5-6,TRBJ2-6,CASNVPSGANVLTF,TGTGCCAGCAACGTCCCGTCTGGGGCCAACGTCCTGACTTTC
NA,NA,TRBV6-6,TRBJ1-2,CASSAGSARVDGYTF,TGTGCCAGCAGTGCGGGATCTGCCCGCGTCGATGGCTACACCTTC
NA,NA,TRBV6-5,TRBJ2-5,CASSYDNRRTQYF,TGTGCCAGCAGTTACGACAATCGCCGGACCCAGTACTTC
TRBD1,NA,TRBV7-9,TRBJ2-7,CASSRQGNEQYF,TGTGCCAGCAGCCGACAGGGCAACGAGCAGTACTTC
TRBD1,NA,TRBV5-6,TRBJ1-2,CASFPGQRNYGYTF,TGTGCCAGCTTTCCGGGACAGCGGAACTATGGCTACACCTTC
TRBD1,few,TRBV30,TRBJ2-5,CAWSPGGQETQYF,TGTGCCTGGAGTCCAGGGGGCCAGGAGACCCAGTACTTC
NA,NA,TRBV6-5,TRBJ2-1,CASRLGSQGGQFF,TGTGCCAGCAGGCTAGGATCTCAGGGCGGGCAGTTCTTC
TRBD1,NA,TRBV19,TRBJ2-4,CASSTRDRVGSYF,TGTGCCAGTAGTACCAGGGACAGGGTAGGGTCGTACTTC
TRBD2,few,TRBV7-2,TRBJ2-1,CASSSHQGLAIHEQFF,TGTGCCAGCAGCTCCCACCAGGGACTAGCTATCCATGAGCAGTTCTTC
NA,NA,TRBV2,TRBJ1-5,CASSGTASGQPQHF,TGTGCCAGCAGTGGGACGGCGAGTGGTCAGCCCCAGCATTTT
NA,NA,TRBV29-1,TRBJ1-1,CSVPDGTVNTEAFF,TGCAGCGTTCCTGACGGGACCGTGAACACTGAAGCTTTCTTT
NA,NA,TRBV6-5,TRBJ1-1,CASSATGNTEAFF,TGTGCCAGCAGTGCGACAGGAAACACTGAAGCTTTCTTT
NA,NA,TRBV1,TRBJ1-5,CTSTTGTGWLYSNQPQHF,TGCACCAGCACCACCGGGACAGGGTGGCTGTATAGCAATCAGCCCCAGCATTTT
NA,NA,TRBV18,TRBJ2-6,CASSPGANVLTF,TGTGCCAGCTCCCCGGGGGCCAACGTCCTGACTTTC
NA,NA,TRBV6-6,TRBJ1-5,CATSGGQPQHF,TGTGCCACGTCGGGGGGTCAGCCCCAGCATTTT
TRBD2,NA,TRBV4-1,TRBJ2-5,CASSRREGLSETQYF,TGCGCCAGCAGCCGCCGGGAGGGACTATCCGAGACCCAGTACTTC
NA,NA,TRBV11-2,TRBJ2-7,CASSFLIRSYEQYF,TGTGCCAGCAGCTTTCTTATTCGCTCCTACGAGCAGTACTTC
NA,NA,TRBV11-3,TRBJ2-2,CASSLYLGGELFF,TGTGCCAGCAGCTTGTACCTCGGAGGGGAGCTGTTTTTT
TRBD2,NA,TRBV30,TRBJ2-5,CAWSPGGAGETQYF,TGTGCCTGGAGTCCGGGGGGGGCTGGGGAGACCCAGTACTTC
NA,once,TRBV12-5,TRBJ1-2,CASAPGVYGYTF,TGTGCTAGTGCTCCAGGGGTTTATGGCTACACCTTC
NA,NA,TRBV2,TRBJ2-5,CASSEGPHQETQYF,TGTGCCAGCAGCGAGGGACCACACCAAGAGACCCAGTACTTC
NA,NA,TRBV29-1,TRBJ2-7,CSAFGAYEQYF,TGCAGCGCCTTCGGGGCCTACGAGCAGTACTTC
NA,NA,TRBV6-4,TRBJ1-2,CASSDPFVGGYTF,TGTGCCAGCAGTGACCCCTTTGTGGGTGGCTACACCTTC
NA,NA,TRBV4-1,TRBJ2-2,CASSHPSQGPLTGELFF,TGCGCCAGCAGCCATCCCTCCCAGGGCCCCTTAACCGGGGAGCTGTTTTTT
TRBD1,NA,TRBV30,TRBJ1-5,CAWRDRSKGPQHF,TGTGCCTGGAGGGACAGGTCTAAGGGTCCCCAGCATTTT
TRBD2,NA,TRBV30,TRBJ2-5,CAWDRGGTSGSQETQYF,TGTGCCTGGGACCGCGGAGGGACTAGCGGGTCCCAAGAGACCCAGTACTTC
NA,few,TRBV29-1,TRBJ2-1,CSVGPGGPPEQFF,TGCAGCGTTGGGCCAGGGGGGCCGCCAGAGCAGTTCTTC
NA,NA,TRBV18,TRBJ1-2,CASSRGPDNYGYTF,TGTGCCAGCTCACGAGGACCGGATAACTATGGCTACACCTTC
TRBD2,few,TRBV4-1,TRBJ2-7,CASSQDFTSGVAYEQYF,TGCGCCAGCAGCCAAGATTTTACTAGCGGGGTAGCGTACGAGCAGTACTTC
NA,NA,TRBV7-2,TRBJ2-3,CASSSVVAVGQYF,TGTGCCAGCAGCTCAGTAGTGGCAGTAGGGCAGTATTTT
NA,NA,TRBV7-9,TRBJ2-5,CASSFGRGAFEETQYF,TGTGCCAGCAGCTTCGGCAGGGGGGCTTTTGAAGAGACCCAGTACTTC
NA,NA,TRBV29-1,TRBJ1-3,CSVDTGRGNTIYF,TGCAGCGTTGATACAGGAAGGGGAAACACCATATATTTT
NA,few,TRBV5-1,TRBJ2-2,CASNEQANTGELFF,TGCGCCAGCAATGAACAGGCGAACACCGGGGAGCTGTTTTTT
NA,NA,TRBV29-1,TRBJ1-2,CSVDGENYGYTF,TGCAGCGTTGACGGCGAGAACTATGGCTACACCTTC
NA,NA,TRBV15,TRBJ2-2,CATSRGRAGELFF,TGTGCCACCAGCAGAGGTCGGGCCGGGGAGCTGTTTTTT
TRBD1,few,TRBV6-1,TRBJ1-2,CASSAGQGRAFYGYTF,TGTGCCAGCAGTGCCGGACAGGGGAGAGCTTTCTATGGCTACACCTTC
TRBD2,few,TRBV29-1,TRBJ2-3,CSVGGQGAGGPDTQYF,TGCAGCGTTGGAGGACAGGGAGCGGGGGGGCCAGATACGCAGTATTTT
NA,once,TRBV27,TRBJ2-4,CASSTWGMDIQYF,TGTGCCAGCAGCACATGGGGCATGGACATTCAGTACTTC
NA,few,TRBV9,TRBJ2-4,CASSVGDQNIQYF,TGTGCCAGCAGCGTAGGGGACCAAAACATTCAGTACTTC
NA,few,TRBV5-5,TRBJ2-1,CASSLRPLEGTNEQFF,TGTGCCAGCAGCTTAAGGCCCCTGGAGGGTACCAATGAGCAGTTCTTC
NA,NA,TRBV29-1,TRBJ2-1,CSVSRGYEQFF,TGCAGCGTTTCCAGGGGCTATGAGCAGTTCTTC
NA,NA,TRBV25-1,TRBJ2-5,CASSPGRETQYF,TGTGCCAGCAGTCCTGGTCGTGAGACCCAGTACTTC
NA,NA,TRBV29-1,TRBJ2-7,CSAHQGRHEQYF,TGCAGCGCTCATCAGGGGAGACACGAGCAGTACTTC
NA,NA,TRBV6-6,TRBJ1-5,CASGGAGPGQPQHF,TGTGCCAGCGGGGGGGCCGGTCCGGGGCAGCCCCAGCATTTT
NA,NA,TRBV5-1,TRBJ1-6,CASSSRGNSPLHF,TGCGCCAGCTCATCAAGGGGAAATTCACCCCTCCACTTT
NA,once,TRBV18,TRBJ2-3,CASSPKADTQYF,TGTGCCAGCTCACCAAAGGCAGATACGCAGTATTTT
NA,few,TRBV27,TRBJ2-7,CASSLSLRTSGTTYEQYF,TGTGCCAGCAGTTTATCACTCCGTACGTCGGGGACCACCTACGAGCAGTACTTC
NA,NA,TRBV7-6,TRBJ2-7,CASSLGAEPSEQYF,TGTGCCAGCAGCTTAGGGGCAGAACCTAGCGAGCAGTACTTC
TRBD2,few,TRBV4-2,TRBJ2-5,CASSQVSAGGRETQYF,TGTGCCAGCAGCCAAGTCTCCGCGGGGGGGCGAGAGACCCAGTACTTC